One and the same sample provided the 9 T cell receptor beta chains below, sequenced in a study of a mutant IDH1 vaccine in newly diagnosed glioma. Which antigens these TCRs recognize remains unknown. Sequenced by immunoSEQ multiplex PCR; TCRdb stores in-frame clones only, minus some. The repertoire holds approximately 27,000 clones, around 92% seen once, with roughly 20% in the top ten. Specified time point: week 5, during vaccination. In the vaccine, a single dose held 300 ug of the mutant IDH1 20-mer peptide, along with topical imiquimod. This material consisted of PBMCs, taken from a glioma patient whose treatment included an IDH1 peptide vaccine. These TCRs come from a man in his late teens or twenties with glioma.

This rearrangement joins TRBV30 to TRBJ2-3; D is perhaps TRBD1 (5 bases). Germline lookup yields CDR1 GTSNPN and CDR2 SVGIG (reference sequence). The germline V and J ends were trimmed by 6 bases and 0 bases, with 19 bases remaining between them. CDR3 length: 16 amino acids. The CDR3 spells CACEYRRTTSTDTQYF. The CDR3 bases are TGTGCCTGCGAGTACAGGCGTACAACTAGCACAGATACGCAGTATTTT.

The chain couples TRBV28 to TRBJ2-5; TRBD2 is a possible D gene (5 bases). The CDR3 totals 14 residues. The V and J ends lost 7 bases and 2 bases respectively, with 14 bases between them. Germline V lookup: CDR1 MDHEN, CDR2 SYDVKM. Written as DNA, the CDR3 is TGTGCCAGCATCTACTCGGGAAGTCAAGAGACCCAGTACTTC. It specifies CASIYSGSQETQYF.

This clone came up once. The rearrangement links TRBV14 to TRBJ1-1; unclear D gene. Germline V gives CDR1 SGHDN, CDR2 FVKESK. This CDR3 region has 14 residues. V shed 2 bases and J shed 0 bases, with 7 bases lying between them. The CDR3 loop is CASSQLNLNTEAFF. The CDR3 bases are TGTGCCAGCAGCCAACTGAACCTGAACACTGAAGCTTTCTTT.

The chain carries TRBV4-2 and TRBJ1-2; unclear D gene. From germline, CDR1 is LGHNA and CDR2 YNFKEQ. Trimming stripped 2 bases from V and 1 base from J, with 5 bases between. The CDR3 has 13 residues. CDR3 DNA sequence: TGTGCCAGCAGCCAAAGGGTTAACTATGGCTACACCTTC. This codes for CASSQRVNYGYTF.

This clone came up once. The chain recombines TRBV6-5 with TRBJ1-3; D gene ambiguous. Germline-derived CDR1 and CDR2 are MNHEY and SVGAGI. This CDR3 region has 16 residues. Trimming stripped 0 bases from V and 0 bases from J, with 9 bases between. The CDR3 region has the DNA TGTGCCAGCAGTTACTCCAGGTCAGGCTCTGGAAACACCATATATTTT. This gives the protein CASSYSRSGSGNTIYF.

The chain is built from TRBV18 and TRBJ2-1; 12 bases are a match to TRBD2. Per germline, CDR1 KGHSH and CDR2 LQKENI. V was clipped by 3 bases and J by 1 base; unmatched bases: 7. The CDR3 sequence is 18 residues long. The CDR3 sequence is CASSPTSGRWESYNEQFF. In DNA, the CDR3 is TGTGCCAGCTCACCTACTAGCGGGAGGTGGGAATCCTACAATGAGCAGTTCTTC. The full variable domain, in which reference TRBV18 and TRBJ2-1 provide the parts outside the CDR3, is NAGVMQNPRHLVRRRGQEARLRCSPMKGHSHVYWYRQLPEEGLKFMVYLQKENIIDESGMPKERFSAEFPKEGPSILRIQQVVRGDSAAYFCASSPTSGRWESYNEQFFGPGTRLTVL.

The chain carries TRBV2 and TRBJ1-2; possible D gene TRBD1, 6 bases. The ends were cut back, 4 bases at V and 4 bases at J, with 13 bases in the middle. The CDR3 extends over 14 amino acids. In germline, CDR1 is SNHLY, CDR2 FYNNEI. CDR3 amino acids: CASSGGGQGYGYTF. The DNA of the CDR3 is TGTGCCAGCAGTGGTGGGGGGCAAGGCTATGGCTACACCTTC.

The CDR3 region is CAWGGQANQPQHF. The CDR3 DNA reads as TGTGCCTGGGGGGGGCAGGCCAATCAGCCCCAGCATTTT. The J gene is TRBJ1-5, the V gene TRBV30, with a tentative D call TRBD1 (6 bases). Trimming pared 5 bases from V and 3 bases from J, leaving 11 bases between. Per the germline V gene, CDR1 is GTSNPN and CDR2 is SVGIG (reference sequence). The CDR3 covers 13 residues.

The chain employs TRBV30 and TRBJ1-5; D is unresolved. There are 14 residues in the CDR3. V lost 5 bases to trimming and J lost 2 bases, with 13 bases between them. The germline gives CDR1 GTSNPN, CDR2 SVGIG (reference sequence). The CDR3 sequence: CAWGPGIGNQPQHF. CDR3 bases: TGTGCCTGGGGTCCCGGGATCGGCAATCAGCCCCAGCATTTT. The whole variable domain, remainder taken from reference TRBV30 and TRBJ1-5, is SQTIHQWPATLVQPVGSPLSLECTVEGTSNPNLYWYRQAAGRGLQLLFYSVGIGQISSEVPQNLSASRPQDRQFILSSKKLLLSDSGFYLCAWGPGIGNQPQHFGDGTRLSIL.